This is a list of T cell receptor beta chains from one sample in a study of T cell responses to AZD1222 COVID-19 vaccine. TCRdb's copy holds only in-frame clones and misses some; the assay was immunoSEQ multiplex PCR. The sample lists about 100,000 clones, less than 90% seen once, with under 2% in the top ten. Material: peripheral blood, obtained on day 0 of AZD1222 vaccination. These receptors were collected from an adult in good health. Both conserved end residues are part of each CDR3. Fields, in order: D gene, J gene, V gene, clone size, CDR3 protein, CDR3 DNA. D genes are given only for firm matches. The listing skips clone size in some rows; elsewhere it reads once, few, many or a size class.

d_call: TRBD2; j_call: TRBJ2-7; v_call: TRBV7-2; clone_size: once; cdr3_aa: CASRRRTSGPYEQYF; cdr3_nt: TGTGCCAGCAGACGCCGGACTAGCGGTCCCTACGAGCAGTACTTC
d_call: NA; j_call: TRBJ2-1; v_call: TRBV18; clone_size: NA; cdr3_aa: CASSPLTLGAYNEQFF; cdr3_nt: TGTGCCAGCTCACCATTAACACTCGGGGCCTACAATGAGCAGTTCTTC
d_call: NA; j_call: TRBJ2-7; v_call: TRBV19; clone_size: NA; cdr3_aa: CASSKNQNRVSNYEQYF; cdr3_nt: TGTGCCAGTAGTAAAAACCAGAACCGGGTCAGTAACTACGAGCAGTACTTC
d_call: TRBD1; j_call: TRBJ2-7; v_call: TRBV6-2/TRBV6-3; clone_size: NA; cdr3_aa: CASSSTTGGGTRLSYEQYF; cdr3_nt: TGTGCCAGCAGTTCAACGACAGGGGGTGGGACAAGGCTCTCCTACGAGCAGTACTTC
d_call: NA; j_call: TRBJ2-3; v_call: TRBV7-2; clone_size: NA; cdr3_aa: CASRPPAADTQYF; cdr3_nt: TGTGCCAGCAGGCCCCCGGCCGCAGATACGCAGTATTTT
d_call: NA; j_call: TRBJ1-3; v_call: TRBV10-1; clone_size: NA; cdr3_aa: CAPSRQTPSGNTIYF; cdr3_nt: TGCGCCCCCAGCCGGCAGACGCCTTCTGGAAACACCATATATTTT
d_call: NA; j_call: TRBJ2-5; v_call: TRBV20-1; clone_size: NA; cdr3_aa: CSATGLETQYF; cdr3_nt: TGCAGTGCGACGGGATTGGAGACCCAGTACTTC
d_call: TRBD1; j_call: TRBJ1-1; v_call: TRBV6-2/TRBV6-3; clone_size: NA; cdr3_aa: CASSQRQGPSAEAFF; cdr3_nt: TGTGCCAGCAGTCAGCGACAGGGACCCTCGGCTGAAGCTTTCTTT
d_call: NA; j_call: TRBJ1-5; v_call: TRBV4-1; clone_size: NA; cdr3_aa: CASSQPPANQPQHF; cdr3_nt: TGCGCCAGCAGCCAACCGCCTGCAAATCAGCCCCAGCATTTT
d_call: TRBD1; j_call: TRBJ2-3; v_call: TRBV14; clone_size: once; cdr3_aa: CASSQVTGSGTDTQYF; cdr3_nt: TGTGCCAGCAGCCAAGTGACAGGGAGCGGCACAGATACGCAGTATTTT
d_call: NA; j_call: TRBJ2-5; v_call: TRBV21-1; clone_size: NA; cdr3_aa: CASSSRGGKFQETQYF; cdr3_nt: TGTGCCAGCAGCAGCCGGGGGGGGAAATTCCAAGAGACCCAGTACTTC
d_call: TRBD1; j_call: TRBJ2-7; v_call: TRBV4-2; clone_size: NA; cdr3_aa: CASSQGDRVYEQYF; cdr3_nt: TGTGCCAGCAGCCAAGGGGACAGGGTCTACGAGCAGTACTTC
d_call: NA; j_call: TRBJ1-2; v_call: TRBV28; clone_size: NA; cdr3_aa: CASSSDPKWGYTF; cdr3_nt: TGTGCCAGCAGCTCGGACCCCAAGTGGGGCTACACCTTC
d_call: TRBD1; j_call: TRBJ2-7; v_call: TRBV11-2; clone_size: once; cdr3_aa: CASSFTGDGTYEQYF; cdr3_nt: TGTGCCAGCAGCTTTACAGGGGATGGGACATACGAGCAGTACTTC
d_call: TRBD1; j_call: TRBJ1-4; v_call: TRBV12-3/TRBV12-4; clone_size: NA; cdr3_aa: CASSLDRTGKLFF; cdr3_nt: TGTGCCAGCAGTTTAGATAGGACAGGCAAACTGTTTTTT
d_call: NA; j_call: TRBJ1-1; v_call: TRBV4-1; clone_size: NA; cdr3_aa: CASSHGGFGAFF; cdr3_nt: TGCGCCAGCAGCCATGGGGGGTTTGGGGCTTTCTTT
d_call: TRBD1; j_call: TRBJ1-1; v_call: TRBV6-2/TRBV6-3; clone_size: NA; cdr3_aa: CASSTRTGTQNTEAFF; cdr3_nt: TGTGCCAGCAGTACAAGGACAGGAACCCAAAACACTGAAGCTTTCTTT
d_call: NA; j_call: TRBJ2-7; v_call: TRBV5-1; clone_size: NA; cdr3_aa: CASSQDGQYSYEQYF; cdr3_nt: TGCGCCAGCAGCCAGGACGGACAGTACTCCTACGAGCAGTACTTC
d_call: NA; j_call: TRBJ2-3; v_call: TRBV12-1; clone_size: NA; cdr3_aa: CASSHFPISGGSSTDTQYF; cdr3_nt: TGTGCCAGCAGCCATTTTCCGATTAGCGGGGGATCTAGCACAGATACGCAGTATTTT
d_call: NA; j_call: TRBJ1-1; v_call: TRBV5-8; clone_size: NA; cdr3_aa: CASSLVMDSLMNTEAFF; cdr3_nt: TGTGCCAGCAGCTTGGTGATGGACAGTCTCATGAACACTGAAGCTTTCTTT
d_call: TRBD2; j_call: TRBJ2-5; v_call: TRBV5-1; clone_size: NA; cdr3_aa: CASSLGLAGVLETQYF; cdr3_nt: TGCGCCAGCAGCTTGGGATTAGCGGGAGTGTTGGAGACCCAGTACTTC
d_call: NA; j_call: TRBJ1-2; v_call: TRBV7-2; clone_size: NA; cdr3_aa: CASSLRSPRDNYGYTF; cdr3_nt: TGTGCCAGCAGCTTGCGTAGCCCTCGGGATAACTATGGCTACACCTTC